This T cell receptor beta chain derives from a study of T cell changes during pregnancy in multiple sclerosis. CDR1 and CDR2 from the germline V gene are SEHNR and FQNEAQ (reference sequence). V dropped 7 bases and J dropped 6 bases, with 20 bases sitting between them. The CDR3 has 15 residues. Clones were sequenced by immunoSEQ multiplex PCR, and TCRdb holds only the in-frame ones, with some missing. The table shows 35,000 to 45,000 clones, with almost 90% occurring only once. This specimen consisted of peripheral blood, obtained in the second trimester of pregnancy. This receptor was obtained from a female donor in good health, enrolled as a control in a pregnancy study. J is TRBJ2-3 and V is TRBV7-9, with unresolved D. In DNA form, the CDR3 reads TGTGCCAGCACACGAAAGCCGCCGGTTAGTGATACGCAGTATTTT. It specifies CASTRKPPVSDTQYF.